The rows below give T cell receptor beta chains drawn from one sample of a study of T cells in Graves' hyperthyroidism and ophthalmopathy. From the multiplex PCR reads, TCRdb called clonotypes with MiXCR, one entry per CDR3 protein. The profile shows a few hundred thousand distinct CDR3 sequences, about 20% of them singletons. The sample comprised blood. All receptors derive from a woman aged 45-60 years with Graves' hyperthyroidism. CDR3s leave out the opening cysteine and the closing phenylalanine or tryptophan. The D gene is left open where the match is weak. The size field is filled for only some rows; it gives once, few, many or a size class.

d_call: NA
clone_size: NA
v_call: TRBV11-2
j_call: TRBJ2-5
cdr3_aa: ASSFAPTAYQETQY

d_call: NA
clone_size: NA
v_call: TRBV10-3
j_call: TRBJ1-5
cdr3_aa: AISDSPAEPQH

d_call: TRBD1
clone_size: many
v_call: TRBV5-1
j_call: TRBJ2-1
cdr3_aa: AIPTGGEHYNEQF

d_call: TRBD2
clone_size: NA
v_call: TRBV6-1
j_call: TRBJ2-7
cdr3_aa: ASSILRTGGGYEQY

d_call: NA
clone_size: many
v_call: TRBV20-1
j_call: TRBJ1-1
cdr3_aa: SASYLGRAETEAF

d_call: NA
clone_size: many
v_call: TRBV3-1
j_call: TRBJ1-1
cdr3_aa: ASSQLSDKAF

d_call: NA
clone_size: few
v_call: TRBV12-3/TRBV12-4
j_call: TRBJ1-3
cdr3_aa: ASSFTYTIY

d_call: NA
clone_size: many
v_call: TRBV7-8
j_call: TRBJ1-5
cdr3_aa: ASSSDRLGYQPQH

d_call: TRBD2
clone_size: NA
v_call: TRBV27
j_call: TRBJ2-1
cdr3_aa: ASSFAAGGPNEQF

d_call: NA
clone_size: many
v_call: TRBV20-1
j_call: TRBJ1-1
cdr3_aa: SARSSQNTEAF

d_call: TRBD2
clone_size: many
v_call: TRBV15
j_call: TRBJ2-5
cdr3_aa: ATSVGGAYGETQY

d_call: NA
clone_size: NA
v_call: TRBV12-3/TRBV12-4
j_call: TRBJ1-3
cdr3_aa: ASSRGTPREGNTIY

d_call: NA
clone_size: many
v_call: TRBV27
j_call: TRBJ1-2
cdr3_aa: ASSLYLNYGYT

d_call: TRBD2
clone_size: NA
v_call: TRBV7-6
j_call: TRBJ2-7
cdr3_aa: ASSSRLADRTDHYEQY

d_call: NA
clone_size: NA
v_call: TRBV19
j_call: TRBJ1-1
cdr3_aa: ASTGRGTEAF

d_call: NA
clone_size: many
v_call: TRBV11-1
j_call: TRBJ2-1
cdr3_aa: ASSLESGGRYDEQF

d_call: NA
clone_size: NA
v_call: TRBV7-3
j_call: TRBJ2-5
cdr3_aa: ASSLLAGSQEAQY

d_call: NA
clone_size: many
v_call: TRBV20-1
j_call: TRBJ1-2
cdr3_aa: SARAHQGSYGYT

d_call: NA
clone_size: many
v_call: TRBV11-2
j_call: TRBJ1-2
cdr3_aa: ASSVGTTSYGYT

d_call: NA
clone_size: many
v_call: TRBV2
j_call: TRBJ1-2
cdr3_aa: ASSDAGTYGYT

d_call: NA
clone_size: many
v_call: TRBV2
j_call: TRBJ1-5
cdr3_aa: ASTSRGRGQPQH

d_call: TRBD2
clone_size: many
v_call: TRBV6-1
j_call: TRBJ2-1
cdr3_aa: ASIPGSGGAYNEQF

d_call: NA
clone_size: NA
v_call: TRBV10-3
j_call: TRBJ2-1
cdr3_aa: AIGVSNNEQF

d_call: NA
clone_size: few
v_call: TRBV20-1
j_call: TRBJ1-2
cdr3_aa: SAEGRGAGGYT

d_call: TRBD1
clone_size: many
v_call: TRBV6-2/TRBV6-3
j_call: TRBJ2-7
cdr3_aa: AAQRDRGPGEQY

d_call: NA
clone_size: many
v_call: TRBV20-1
j_call: TRBJ2-5
cdr3_aa: SALPGLQETQY

d_call: NA
clone_size: NA
v_call: TRBV6-1
j_call: TRBJ2-5
cdr3_aa: ATYETEIQETQY

d_call: NA
clone_size: NA
v_call: TRBV6-2/TRBV6-3
j_call: TRBJ1-1
cdr3_aa: ASSYIGDNTEAF

d_call: NA
clone_size: few
v_call: TRBV9
j_call: TRBJ1-1
cdr3_aa: ASSVEGAQNTEAF

d_call: NA
clone_size: NA
v_call: TRBV5-1
j_call: TRBJ2-3
cdr3_aa: ASGHSSVGADATQY

d_call: NA
clone_size: NA
v_call: TRBV6-1
j_call: TRBJ2-5
cdr3_aa: ASKEGGTQY

d_call: NA
clone_size: many
v_call: TRBV13
j_call: TRBJ1-1
cdr3_aa: ASSLRRGETEAF

d_call: NA
clone_size: NA
v_call: TRBV4-1
j_call: TRBJ2-1
cdr3_aa: ASSQAHSNEQF

d_call: TRBD1
clone_size: few
v_call: TRBV20-1
j_call: TRBJ1-6
cdr3_aa: SARQGGISNSPLH

d_call: TRBD1
clone_size: many
v_call: TRBV4-1
j_call: TRBJ2-5
cdr3_aa: ASSQARQGSRETQY

d_call: TRBD1
clone_size: NA
v_call: TRBV2
j_call: TRBJ1-2
cdr3_aa: ASPGPNTGGSGYT

d_call: TRBD2
clone_size: NA
v_call: TRBV4-1
j_call: TRBJ2-3
cdr3_aa: ASSQGHRTSGRGAAQY

d_call: NA
clone_size: NA
v_call: TRBV3-1
j_call: TRBJ1-5
cdr3_aa: ASSQMVGDQPQH

d_call: TRBD1
clone_size: NA
v_call: TRBV4-1
j_call: TRBJ1-6
cdr3_aa: ASSHGTDFSPLH

d_call: TRBD2
clone_size: many
v_call: TRBV5-6
j_call: TRBJ2-5
cdr3_aa: ASSLGLAGVETQY

d_call: NA
clone_size: few
v_call: TRBV12-3/TRBV12-4
j_call: TRBJ2-5
cdr3_aa: ASGTGLEETQY

d_call: TRBD1
clone_size: NA
v_call: TRBV6-1
j_call: TRBJ1-2
cdr3_aa: ASSETQGAGGYT

d_call: NA
clone_size: NA
v_call: TRBV7-9
j_call: TRBJ2-1
cdr3_aa: ASSRWGLGADNEQF

d_call: TRBD1
clone_size: NA
v_call: TRBV5-1
j_call: TRBJ2-2
cdr3_aa: ASSLAGKTGVSGELF

d_call: NA
clone_size: many
v_call: TRBV7-9
j_call: TRBJ2-7
cdr3_aa: ASSRTLGQSSEQY

d_call: NA
clone_size: many
v_call: TRBV12-3/TRBV12-4
j_call: TRBJ2-1
cdr3_aa: ASSFKASANEQF

d_call: TRBD1
clone_size: NA
v_call: TRBV20-1
j_call: TRBJ2-3
cdr3_aa: SAGQGGRTDTQY

d_call: TRBD1
clone_size: few
v_call: TRBV7-6
j_call: TRBJ1-2
cdr3_aa: ASSPTAGGLFGYT